The 7 T cell receptor beta chains presented below share a single source sample, sequenced in a study of Ad26.COV2.S vaccination and SARS-CoV-2 variants. Treatment noted: some 19 received Ad26.COV2.S at low or high dose, single or two shots; about 5 received placebo; per-sample allocation not given. Following the first vaccine or placebo injection, samples were taken on day 63. Generated by immunoSEQ multiplex PCR, the TCRdb table keeps only in-frame clones and is missing some. The sample comprises a few hundred thousand clones, 83% of which are singletons, and more than 7% rests with the top ten. The source was peripheral blood, collected in a trial of Ad26.COV2.S vaccine versus placebo. The source is a person aged 18 to 65 who received the Ad26.COV2.S COVID-19 vaccine or a placebo.

CDR3 nucleotides: TGTGCCACCAGTGACCAGGACAGCTTCTCCTACGAGCAGTACTTC. Translating it yields CATSDQDSFSYEQYF. V and J are TRBV24-1 and TRBJ2-7; TRBD1 is a possible D gene (6 bases). Germline loops: CDR1 KGHDR, CDR2 SFDVKD. This CDR3 comprises 15 residues. Trimming cost V 4 bases and J 0 bases, with 12 bases left between them.

This chain links TRBV27 with TRBJ1-5; D not resolved. The length of the CDR3 is 17 residues. The germline CDR1 and CDR2 sequences are MNHEY and SMNVEV (reference sequence). Trimming took off 4 bases at V and 4 bases at J, with 20 bases between the two ends. CDR3 loop: CASSSQFSGRANQPQHF. For the CDR3, the DNA is TGTGCCAGCAGTTCTCAGTTTTCGGGGAGGGCGAATCAGCCCCAGCATTTT.

The gene calls are TRBV5-6 and TRBJ1-4; 8 bases fit TRBD1. The CDR3 is 15 residues long. Germline V lookup: CDR1 SGHDT, CDR2 YYEEEE. The ends lost 3 bases at V and 4 bases at J; junction bases unmatched: 5. The CDR3, as DNA: TGTGCCAGCAGCTCGACAGGGGCCGGTAATGAAAAACTGTTTTTT. Translated, it gives CASSSTGAGNEKLFF.

This clone was seen only once. V gene TRBV20-1 combines with J gene TRBJ1-1; D call uncertain. V shed 4 bases and J shed 8 bases, with 8 bases lying between them. CDR1 DFQATT and CDR2 SNEGSKA come from the germline V gene (reference sequence). CDR3 length: 10 amino acids. The CDR3 nucleotides read TGCAGTGCTATGGAAAGGGAAGCTTTCTTT. Translated: CSAMEREAFF.

The gene calls are TRBV2 and TRBJ2-5; TRBD2 is a possible D gene (6 bases). V dropped 8 bases and J dropped 5 bases, with 12 bases sitting between them. Germline V gene lookup returns CDR1 SNHLY and CDR2 FYNNEI. The CDR3 loop spans 12 amino acids. CDR3 sequence (DNA): TGTGCCAGCGAGACGGAGGGGGAGACCCAGTACTTC. It is translated as CASETEGETQYF.

V and J are TRBV12-3 or TRBV12-4 and TRBJ2-4, with 8 positions matching TRBD2. This CDR3 comprises 13 residues. The trim removed 6 bases at V and 9 bases at J, leaving 7 bases unmatched. Here the CDR3 reads CASRGEAGVIQYF. CDR3 DNA: TGTGCCAGCAGAGGGGAAGCGGGAGTCATTCAGTACTTC.

Worth noting for this clone: Other DNA sequences of this sample code for an identical CDR3. V is TRBV6-6 and J is TRBJ1-3, with D uncertain. Trimming took off 6 bases at V and 4 bases at J, with 7 bases between the two ends. Germline V CDR1 and CDR2: MNHNY, SVGAGI (reference sequence). The CDR3 has 12 residues. CDR3 sequence: CASSYLGNTIYF. The CDR3 nucleotides read TGTGCCAGCAGCTATTTGGGAAACACCATATATTTT.